This TCR beta chain originates from a study of beta chain features in type 1 diabetes. Study-level points and caveats: Patients with type 1 diabetes showed fewer VDJ junction insertions and more deletions. Sampled from patients, naive, central memory and Treg TCRB repertoires appeared more similar than those sampled from healthy donors.

CDR3 length: 15 amino acids. From germline, CDR1 is SGHRS and CDR2 YFSETQ. The V and J ends lost 5 bases and 2 bases respectively, with 14 bases between them. This clone was picked up a small number of times. Its target is unknown. The isolated RNA, all of it, was reverse transcribed, so expressed TCRB transcripts were what got sequenced. TCRdb's table, derived via immunoSEQ multiplex PCR, lists solely in-frame clones and lacks some. The table lists approximately 250,000 clones, about 14% of them singletons. V usage is TRBV5-1 and J usage is TRBJ2-1, with a weak D call TRBD1 (6 bases). The TCR comes from a woman aged 40 to 50 in good health. The sequencing sample was made of naive CD4+ T cells from blood. The CDR3 sequence is CASRPGTTTYNEQFF. For the CDR3, the DNA is TGCGCCAGCAGACCCGGGACAACTACCTACAATGAGCAGTTCTTC.